This T cell receptor (beta chain) is from a study of blood T cell repertoires in COVID-19. On the study more broadly: The United States, Italy and Spain provided the acute and convalescent COVID-19 samples. PBMCs, B-cell-depleted T cells, or T cells were the source of the cDNA or gDNA that made up the material.

CDR3 length: 15 residues. V shed 0 bases, J shed 9 bases, and the junction held 2 bases outside the gene matches. In germline, CDR1 is MNHEY, CDR2 SMNVEV (reference sequence). As processed by the authors: The authors estimated nucleated cell counts from reference gene primer amplification. The data were produced by immunoSEQ multiplex PCR, yet TCRdb's version contains in-frame clones alone and is incomplete. That table furnishes V, J and clone size, whereas the DNA furnished D and trimming. The sample holds about 120,000 clones, about 84% seen once. Sequenced input: peripheral blood. The chain joins TRBV27 to TRBJ2-1; 13 positions agree with TRBD2. This TCR was recovered from a man in his 60s with acute or convalescent COVID-19. CDR3 residues: CASSLSLAGGGEQFF. CDR3 sequence (DNA): TGTGCCAGCAGTTTATCACTAGCGGGAGGGGGTGAGCAGTTCTTC.